This T cell receptor beta chain is from a study of shared clonotypes between healthy human individuals. Study conclusions and caveats: The four-donor shared clonotypes exceeded non-shared clonotypes in generation probability, with non-shared ones scoring lower.

Of note for this clone: Its antigen is unknown.

Naive CD8 populations comprised CD45RO-negative cells positively selected for CCR7, excluding terminally differentiated effector memory CD45RA+ cells. Produced via immunoSEQ multiplex PCR; TCRdb's table is partial and in-frame only. The table records about 700,000 clones, about 90% of them present only once. This clonotype was sampled from a man aged 25 to 45 in good health. Sequences were obtained from naive CD8+ T cells sorted from blood.

The CDR3 is CASSLLGAVGNQPQHF. As DNA, the CDR3 is TGTGCCAGCAGTTTATTGGGGGCCGTGGGCAATCAGCCCCAGCATTTT. The chain uses TRBV27 and TRBJ1-5, with a weak D call TRBD1 (6 bases). Per the germline V gene, CDR1 is MNHEY and CDR2 is SMNVEV (reference sequence). The CDR3 spans 16 residues. V dropped 1 base and J dropped 2 bases, with 12 bases sitting between them.